The next 30 T cell receptor beta chains were all read from a single sample in a study of cytomegalovirus exposure and HLA in healthy donors. The primer mix had 60 Vbeta and 13 Jbeta primers. Sequencing used immunoSEQ multiplex PCR; TCRdb keeps in-frame clones, though not all of them. The sample contains 130,000 to 150,000 clones, roughly 83% of which appear only once. The sample consisted of PBMCs. The receptors shown here come from a man aged 40-50 years in good health and CMV-seropositive.

This chain joins TRBV5-4 and TRBJ1-2; possible D gene TRBD1, 5 bases. Germline CDR1 SGHNT, CDR2 YYREEE (reference sequence). Trimming took 4 bases from V and 4 from J, leaving 14 bases between them. This CDR3 has 14 amino acids. For the CDR3, the DNA is TGTGCCAGCAGCCTCGGGACTTTGGGCTATGGCTACACCTTC. Translating gives CASSLGTLGYGYTF.

V and J are TRBV27 and TRBJ1-2; 7 nucleotides align to TRBD1. CDR1 and CDR2 (germline): MNHEY, SMNVEV (reference sequence). V gave up 5 bases and J gave up 3 bases; unmatched junction bases: 9. The CDR3 sequence is 15 residues long. Here the CDR3 DNA reads TGTGCCAGCAGTCCTCTGACAGGGATTTACTATGGCTACACCTTC. Amino acids: CASSPLTGIYYGYTF.

V and J are TRBV6-5 and TRBJ1-2; D might be TRBD1 (5 bases). Germline CDR1 MNHEY, CDR2 SVGAGI. V lost 1 base to trimming and J lost 2 bases, with 8 bases between them. This CDR3 is 14 amino acids long. The CDR3 bases are TGTGCCAGCAGTTACTATCAGGGCAACTATGGCTACACCTTC. It codes for CASSYYQGNYGYTF.

The chain employs TRBV10-3 and TRBJ1-1, with unresolved D. The V end lost 3 bases, the J end lost 4 bases, and 6 bases lay between the germline ends. Looked up from germline, CDR1 is ENHRY and CDR2 is SYGVKD. The CDR3 has 12 amino acids. CDR3 region: CAISDGSTEAFF. CDR3 coding DNA: TGTGCCATCAGTGACGGGAGCACTGAAGCTTTCTTT.

The CDR3 is CASSEDDRVQPQHF. DNA for the CDR3: TGTGCCAGCAGTGAAGATGACAGGGTTCAGCCCCAGCATTTT. The V and J genes are TRBV2 and TRBJ1-5, with TRBD1 identical over 7 bases. Trimming at V came to 1 base and at J to 6 bases, leaving 3 bases not matched to a gene. Per the germline V gene, CDR1 is SNHLY and CDR2 is FYNNEI. This CDR3 is built from 14 residues.

V is TRBV4-2 and J is TRBJ1-1; TRBD1 might be the D (6 bases). V lost 0 bases, J lost 3 bases, and 11 bases lay in between. The CDR3 length is 15 residues. Germline V gene sequence: CDR1 LGHNA, CDR2 YNFKEQ. CDR3: CASSQDLQGDTEAFF. The CDR3 DNA follows: TGTGCCAGCAGCCAAGACTTACAGGGTGACACTGAAGCTTTCTTT.

V and J are TRBV21-1 and TRBJ2-3; TRBD2, the D gene given by the table, was not confirmed from the DNA. TRBV21-1 is an annotated pseudogene. This CDR3 region has 18 residues. Here the CDR3 reads CASSKARLAGRCTDTQYF. CDR3 DNA: TGTGCCAGCAGCAAAGCCAGACTAGCGGGAAGGTGCACAGATACGCAGTATTTT.

This chain joins TRBV5-3 and TRBJ2-5; 14 nucleotides align to TRBD2. TRBV5-3 is marked as an open reading frame, function uncertain. This CDR3 comprises 16 residues. V lost 3 bases to trimming and J lost 3 bases; unmatched junction nucleotides: 4. CDR3 sequence (DNA): TGTGCCAGAAGCTGGCCGGGACTAGCGGGGGAAGAGACCCAGTACTTC. This gives the protein CARSWPGLAGEETQYF.

This clone has a single count. V and J are TRBV29-1 and TRBJ2-5; 9 bases line up with TRBD1. Germline-derived CDR1 and CDR2 are SQVTM and ANQGSEA. This CDR3 is 12 amino acids long. CDR3 region: CSKQGAGETQYF. Written as DNA, the CDR3 is TGCAGTAAACAGGGGGCGGGTGAGACCCAGTACTTC.

CDR3 region: CASSQMGGYQETQYF. The CDR3 DNA reads TGTGCCAGCAGTCAAATGGGGGGGTACCAAGAGACCCAGTACTTC. The V call is TRBV6-5, the J call TRBJ2-5, with 7 bases identical to TRBD2. Germline V gene data show CDR1 as MNHEY and CDR2 as SVGAGI. The length of the CDR3 is 15 residues. J gave up 0 bases and V 5 bases, and 6 bases lay outside the gene matches.

V gene TRBV29-1 combines with J gene TRBJ1-1; 7 bases align to TRBD1. Trimming removed 4 bases from V and 9 bases from J; junction bases left unmatched: 8. This CDR3 is built from 12 residues. CDR1 and CDR2 (germline): SQVTM, ANQGSEA. The CDR3 is CSVVRDRGKAFF. Written as DNA, the CDR3 is TGCAGCGTTGTCCGGGACAGAGGAAAAGCTTTCTTT.

The genes are TRBV5-4 and TRBJ2-5; TRBD1 matches at 8 bases. Unmatched junction bases numbered 3, after V lost 4 bases and J lost 1 base. The length of the CDR3 is 14 residues. Germline CDR1 SGHNT, CDR2 YYREEE (reference sequence). CDR3: CASSRDRGQETQYF. In nucleotides, the CDR3 is TGTGCCAGCAGCCGCGACAGGGGCCAAGAGACCCAGTACTTC. The entire variable domain, with the rest obtained from reference TRBV5-4 and TRBJ2-5, is as follows: ETGVTQSPTHLIKTRGQQVTLRCSSQSGHNTVSWYQQALGQGPQFIFQYYREEENGRGNFPPRFSGLQFPNYSSELNVNALELDDSALYLCASSRDRGQETQYFGPGTRLLVL.

The chain has TRBV29-1 and TRBJ1-2; 8 positions agree with TRBD1. This CDR3 region has 12 residues. Germline CDR1 is SQVTM and CDR2 is ANQGSEA. Germline trimming cut 6 bases from V and 8 bases from J; bases unmatched to any gene: 8. This chain's CDR3 is CSVSGQGFGYTF. CDR3 sequence (DNA): TGCAGCGTCTCCGGACAGGGTTTCGGCTACACCTTC.

The rearrangement links TRBV29-1 to TRBJ2-7, with D perhaps TRBD2 (5 bases). The V end lost 3 bases, the J end lost 0 bases, and 9 bases lay between the germline ends. The CDR3 covers 13 residues. Germline CDR1 reads SQVTM; CDR2 reads ANQGSEA. As DNA, the CDR3 is TGCAGCGTTGAGAGCGGCAGCTCCTACGAGCAGTACTTC. This encodes CSVESGSSYEQYF.

This clone was found a few times. The rearrangement joins TRBV2 to TRBJ2-7; no clear D gene. This CDR3 has 13 residues. Germline CDR1 SNHLY, CDR2 FYNNEI. With 4 bases removed from V and 0 bases from J, the gap between germline ends came to 7 bases. The CDR3 sequence is CASSGRSSYEQYF. The CDR3 nucleotides are TGTGCCAGCAGTGGAAGGAGCTCCTACGAGCAGTACTTC.

The gene calls are TRBV10-3 and TRBJ2-5; D is ambiguous. The CDR3 contains 13 residues. Trimming pared 3 bases from V and 5 bases from J, leaving 10 bases between. Germline V lookup: CDR1 ENHRY, CDR2 SYGVKD. CDR3 in DNA: TGTGCCATCAGTGATACGCTCGGGGAGACCCAGTACTTC. Residues: CAISDTLGETQYF.

The rearrangement links TRBV10-1 to TRBJ2-2, with 10 bases fitting TRBD2. Germline lookup yields CDR1 WNHNN and CDR2 SYGVQD (reference sequence). This CDR3 spans 16 amino acids. With 3 bases clipped from V and 6 bases from J, the junction kept 7 bases outside the gene matches. The CDR3 is CASSEGGLAGAGELFF. The CDR3 DNA follows: TGCGCCAGCAGTGAAGGGGGTCTAGCGGGAGCCGGGGAGCTGTTTTTT.

V and J are TRBV4-3 and TRBJ1-2, with D possibly TRBD1 on 5 matching bases. Per germline, CDR1 LGHNA and CDR2 YSLEER. CDR3 length: 15 amino acids. V lost 1 base, J lost 5 bases, and 14 bases lay in between. CDR3 protein: CASSQASQGTYGYTF. CDR3 bases: TGCGCCAGCAGCCAAGCATCCCAGGGAACTTATGGCTACACCTTC.

This chain joins TRBV5-4 and TRBJ1-2, with D possibly being TRBD1 (5 bases). Germline V gives CDR1 SGHNT, CDR2 YYREEE (reference sequence). V was clipped by 5 bases and J by 6 bases, with 14 bases between them. The CDR3 is 13 residues long. CDR3 residues: CASRDTFSNGYTF. The DNA for the CDR3 is TGTGCCAGCAGGGACACTTTTAGCAATGGCTACACCTTC.

V is TRBV11-2 and J is TRBJ1-3; D remains unclear. Germline V gene sequence: CDR1 SGHAT, CDR2 FQNNGV. This CDR3 has 12 amino acids. Trimming pared 5 bases from V and 4 bases from J, leaving 6 bases between. The CDR3 region is CASSRSGNTIYF. DNA of the CDR3: TGTGCCAGCAGCCGGTCCGGAAACACCATATATTTT.

J is TRBJ1-3 and V is TRBV4-1; no reliable D call. This CDR3 is built from 15 residues. Germline loops: CDR1 MGHRA, CDR2 YSYEKL. The V end lost 2 bases, the J end lost 0 bases, and 8 bases lay between the germline ends. The CDR3 DNA follows: TGCGCCAGCAGCCAACTTAGCAACTCTGGAAACACCATATATTTT. It is translated as CASSQLSNSGNTIYF.

This chain connects TRBV5-4 to TRBJ1-1; 7 bases match TRBD1. The CDR3 is made up of 16 amino acids. V dropped 1 base and J dropped 4; count of bases not matched to a gene: 10. Germline loops: CDR1 SGHNT, CDR2 YYREEE (reference sequence). The CDR3 region has the DNA TGTGCCAGCAGCTTGTATCAGGGGGGCCCGGCCACTGAAGCTTTCTTT. Its protein product is CASSLYQGGPATEAFF.

This chain joins TRBV21-1 and TRBJ2-1; whether TRBD1, the table's D call, matches the DNA was not checked. TRBV21-1 is shown as a pseudogene. The length of the CDR3 is 19 residues. This CDR3 reads CASSFRGQGAPSSYNEQFF. The CDR3 DNA reads TGTGCCAGCAGCTTTCGGGGACAGGGGGCCCCAAGCTCCTACAATGAGCAGTTCTTC.

This chain joins TRBV2 and TRBJ2-5, with TRBD1 matching 9 bases. This CDR3 is built from 15 residues. Germline values: CDR1 SNHLY, CDR2 FYNNEI. Trimming cost V 8 bases and J 5 bases; bases outside gene matches: 12. The CDR3: CASGQGTGKRETQYF. The CDR3 coding sequence is TGTGCCAGCGGGCAAGGGACAGGGAAGCGCGAGACCCAGTACTTC.

The rearrangement joins TRBV2 to TRBJ2-6; TRBD1 is a possible D gene (6 bases). V was trimmed by 5 bases and J by 3 bases, leaving 17 bases between them. CDR1 is SNHLY and CDR2 is FYNNEI in the germline V gene. This CDR3 contains 17 residues. The CDR3 DNA sequence: TGTGCCAGCAGTAGGACAGTCGGTTTCTTTGGGGCCAACGTCCTGACTTTC. Translating gives CASSRTVGFFGANVLTF.

This chain uses TRBV5-1 with TRBJ2-7; 7 bases align to TRBD1. CDR3 length: 14 residues. CDR1 and CDR2 from the germline V gene are SGHRS and YFSETQ. The V and J ends lost 4 bases and 3 bases, in that order; junction bases with no gene match: 7. CDR3 DNA: TGCGCCAGCAGCCTACAGGGGACCTACTACGAGCAGTACTTC. Amino acid sequence: CASSLQGTYYEQYF.

The chain joins TRBV5-1 to TRBJ2-1; D is perhaps TRBD1 (5 bases). Looked up from germline, CDR1 is SGHRS and CDR2 is YFSETQ. V was cut by 0 bases and J by 8 bases, with 6 bases left in between. This CDR3 is built from 12 residues. The CDR3 DNA sequence: TGCGCCAGCAGCTTGGCCAGGGATGAGCAGTTCTTC. It encodes CASSLARDEQFF.

V and J are TRBV10-2 and TRBJ2-1; the match to TRBD1 covers 9 bases. J was trimmed by 9 bases and V by 6 bases; bases with no gene match: 6. There are 13 residues in the CDR3. Per germline, CDR1 WSHSY and CDR2 SAAADI. Here the CDR3 DNA reads TGCGCCAGCAGACGGGACAGGGACCGTGAGCAGTTCTTC. Its protein product is CASRRDRDREQFF.

V and J are TRBV25-1 and TRBJ2-5, with 8 bases matching TRBD1. J was trimmed by 5 bases and V by 3 bases; bases with no gene match: 17. The germline gives CDR1 MGHDK, CDR2 SYGVNS. The CDR3 sequence is 18 residues long. This CDR3 is CASSDPGQPRGLGETQYF. The CDR3 nucleotides are TGTGCCAGCAGTGATCCAGGTCAACCCAGGGGGCTGGGGGAGACCCAGTACTTC.

The chain is built from TRBV11-3 and TRBJ2-1, with TRBD2 matching 8 bases. The CDR3 runs 14 residues. V trimming: 5 bases; J trimming: 4 bases; junction bases outside the gene matches: 4. In germline, CDR1 is SGHNT, CDR2 YENEEA. DNA of the CDR3: TGTGCCAGCAGCCCTAGCGGGTTTTACAATGAGCAGTTCTTC. It specifies CASSPSGFYNEQFF.